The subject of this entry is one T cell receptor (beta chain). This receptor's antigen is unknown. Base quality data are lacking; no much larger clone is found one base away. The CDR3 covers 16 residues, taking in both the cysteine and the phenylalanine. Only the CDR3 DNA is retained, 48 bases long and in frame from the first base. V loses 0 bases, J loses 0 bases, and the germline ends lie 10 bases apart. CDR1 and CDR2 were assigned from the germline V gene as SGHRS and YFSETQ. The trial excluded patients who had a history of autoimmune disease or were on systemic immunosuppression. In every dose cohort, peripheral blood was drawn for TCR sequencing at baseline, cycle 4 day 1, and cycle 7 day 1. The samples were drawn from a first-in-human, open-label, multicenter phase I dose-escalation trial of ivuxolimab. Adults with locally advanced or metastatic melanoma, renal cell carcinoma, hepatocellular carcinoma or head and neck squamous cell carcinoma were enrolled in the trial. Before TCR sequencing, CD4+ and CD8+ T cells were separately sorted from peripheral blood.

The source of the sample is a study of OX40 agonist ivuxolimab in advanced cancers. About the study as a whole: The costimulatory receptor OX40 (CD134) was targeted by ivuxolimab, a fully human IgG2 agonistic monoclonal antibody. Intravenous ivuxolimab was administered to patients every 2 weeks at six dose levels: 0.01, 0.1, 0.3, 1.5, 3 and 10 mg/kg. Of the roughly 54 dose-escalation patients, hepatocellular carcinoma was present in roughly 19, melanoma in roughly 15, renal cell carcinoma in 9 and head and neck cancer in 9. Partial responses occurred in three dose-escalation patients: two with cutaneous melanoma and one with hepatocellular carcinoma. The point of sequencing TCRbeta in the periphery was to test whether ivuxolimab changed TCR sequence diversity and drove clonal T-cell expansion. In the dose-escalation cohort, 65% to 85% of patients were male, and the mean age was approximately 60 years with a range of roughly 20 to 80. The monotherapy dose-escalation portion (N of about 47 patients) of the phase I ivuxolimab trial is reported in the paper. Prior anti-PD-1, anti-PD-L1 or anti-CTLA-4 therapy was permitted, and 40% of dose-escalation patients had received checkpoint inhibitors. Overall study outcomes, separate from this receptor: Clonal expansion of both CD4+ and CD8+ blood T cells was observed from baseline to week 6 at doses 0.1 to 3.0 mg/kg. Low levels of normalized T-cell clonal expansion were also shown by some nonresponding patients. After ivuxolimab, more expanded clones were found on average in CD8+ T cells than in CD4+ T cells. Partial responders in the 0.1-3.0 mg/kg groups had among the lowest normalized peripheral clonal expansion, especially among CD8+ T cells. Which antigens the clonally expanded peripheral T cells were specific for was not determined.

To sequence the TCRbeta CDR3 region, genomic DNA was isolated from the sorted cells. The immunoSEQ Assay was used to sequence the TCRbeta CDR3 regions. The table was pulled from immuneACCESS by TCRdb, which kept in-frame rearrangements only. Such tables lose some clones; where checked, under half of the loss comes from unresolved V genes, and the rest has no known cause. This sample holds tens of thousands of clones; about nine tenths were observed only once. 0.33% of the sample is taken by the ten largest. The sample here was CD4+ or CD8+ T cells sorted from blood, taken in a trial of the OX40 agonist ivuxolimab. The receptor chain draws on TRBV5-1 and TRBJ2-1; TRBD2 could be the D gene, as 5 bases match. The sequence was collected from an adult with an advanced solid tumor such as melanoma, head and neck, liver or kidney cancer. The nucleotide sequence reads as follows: TGCGCCAGCAGCTTGGGGAGGCTGATCTCCTACAATGAGCAGTTCTTC. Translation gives CASSLGRLISYNEQFF.